This is a list of T cell receptor beta chains from one sample in a study of blood T cell repertoires in COVID-19. Measured with immunoSEQ multiplex PCR; TCRdb has only the in-frame clones, and not every one. Of some 100,000 clones listed, about 86% were seen once; the top ten hold approximately 8%. Sequencing used peripheral blood. Receptor source: a man in his 70s who had recovered from COVID-19. CDR3s include the opening cysteine and the closing phenylalanine or tryptophan. A D gene is named only where the DNA matches it firmly. A row's size may be missing; if present it is once, few, many or a size class.

TRBJ2-2,NA,NA,TRBV2,TGTGCCAGCAGTACCCAGGGGAACACCGGGGAGCTGTTTTTT,CASSTQGNTGELFF
TRBJ1-5,NA,NA,TRBV13,TGTGCCAGCAGTCTTAGGAGGAATCAGCCCCAGCATTTT,CASSLRRNQPQHF
TRBJ2-5,NA,TRBD1,TRBV7-9,TGTGCCAGCAGCTTACGTGGGCAGGGGGACAAAGAGACCCAGTACTTC,CASSLRGQGDKETQYF
TRBJ2-1,NA,NA,TRBV20-1,TGCAGTGCTGGGGGCTTGAGGGAGCAGTTCTTC,CSAGGLREQFF
TRBJ2-7,NA,TRBD1,TRBV2,TGTGCCAGCAGTCCGGGACAGCAAGAAGATGAGCAGTACTTC,CASSPGQQEDEQYF
TRBJ1-1,NA,NA,TRBV20-1,TGCAGTGCTAGTCTGGGGGCAGAAACTGAAGCTTTCTTT,CSASLGAETEAFF
TRBJ2-3,NA,TRBD1,TRBV5-4,TGTGCCAGCAGCTTGGCACGGGACAGGGGGCCTACAGATACGCAGTATTTT,CASSLARDRGPTDTQYF
TRBJ1-6,few,NA,TRBV6-5,TGTGCCAGCAGCCAACAGGCCTATTCACCCCTCCACTTT,CASSQQAYSPLHF
TRBJ2-2,once,NA,TRBV27,TGTGCCAGCAGTCTCGAGTCTCTTAACACCGGGGAGCTGTTTTTT,CASSLESLNTGELFF
TRBJ1-4,NA,NA,TRBV5-1,TGCGCCAGCAGCTTGGGACCGACAAATGAAAAACTGTTTTTT,CASSLGPTNEKLFF